A single T cell receptor beta chain is shown here with its context. Its cognate antigen is unknown. These data are taken from a study of cytomegalovirus exposure and HLA in healthy donors. The CDR3 has 12 amino acids. Germline V gene lookup returns CDR1 MGHDK and CDR2 SYGVNS. V lost 8 bases, J lost 0 bases, and 8 bases lay in between. The PCR was carried out with 60 Vbeta primers and 13 Jbeta primers. Assay: immunoSEQ multiplex PCR; the TCRdb copy retains only in-frame clones and omits some. The repertoire holds some 130,000 clones, 65% to 85% seen once, with around 1.9% in the top ten. Regarding the study as a whole: Further analysis, carried out later, found HLA-associated TCR beta chains more clonally expanded than equally common other chains.

This receptor was identified in a woman in her forties in good health and CMV-seronegative. The specimen was PBMCs. The rearrangement links TRBV25-1 to TRBJ2-7; D is undetermined. CDR3 nucleotide sequence: TGTGCCAGCGGCGACTCCTCCTACGAGCAGTACTTC. Its protein is CASGDSSYEQYF.